Listed below are T cell receptor beta chains from one sample, sequenced in a study of CD8+ T cells in alopecia areata. Profiled with immunoSEQ multiplex PCR; TCRdb holds only in-frame clones, not every one. Altogether about 180,000 clones are present, roughly 58% being singletons, with the ten largest covering 16%. Sequenced material: CD4+ T cells sorted from blood, taken at approximately week 56, from a patient treated with tofacitinib. The source is a human donor with alopecia areata. Each CDR3 is given with its conserved first and last residue. Size values are once, few and many counts, or a class for expanded clones, and some rows have none.

CDR3aa: CAWSPAGDTQYF; v_gene: TRBV30; abundance: few
CDR3aa: CATFRSSGANVLTF; v_gene: TRBV4-2; abundance: NA
CDR3aa: CASSKREKDTQYF; v_gene: TRBV6-5; abundance: NA
CDR3aa: CASRTGDSPLHF; v_gene: TRBV12-5; abundance: NA
CDR3aa: CASSPGLGEETQYF; v_gene: TRBV11-1; abundance: once
CDR3aa: CASSDGSGNTIYF; v_gene: TRBV4-2; abundance: NA
CDR3aa: CSVEGSGKNIQYF; v_gene: TRBV29-1; abundance: NA
CDR3aa: CASSLGGSTLLHF; v_gene: TRBV5-1; abundance: few
CDR3aa: CASSRTSGGYEQYF; v_gene: TRBV11-2; abundance: NA
CDR3aa: CSFYREGGYNEQFF; v_gene: TRBV29-1; abundance: NA
CDR3aa: CAWREAGGSYTF; v_gene: TRBV30; abundance: few
CDR3aa: CASSPRNSYEQYF; v_gene: TRBV9; abundance: NA
CDR3aa: CASSKGQGPVTSGANVLTF; v_gene: TRBV18; abundance: NA
CDR3aa: CASSLRGRTQGADTQYF; v_gene: TRBV5-4; abundance: few
CDR3aa: CSVDPQGLNTEAFF; v_gene: TRBV29-1; abundance: NA
CDR3aa: CAWQLDSNQPQHF; v_gene: TRBV30; abundance: NA
CDR3aa: CATRKDMYEQYF; v_gene: TRBV27; abundance: few
CDR3aa: CASTLRTGGDYGYTF; v_gene: TRBV28; abundance: few
CDR3aa: CSGDRDGYTF; v_gene: TRBV29-1; abundance: NA
CDR3aa: CATSREPGGQQYF; v_gene: TRBV15; abundance: NA
CDR3aa: CAWSKDFGTQTNQPQHF; v_gene: TRBV30; abundance: NA
CDR3aa: CASTFWRRQETQYF; v_gene: TRBV7-9; abundance: NA
CDR3aa: CASSLFSDDTGELFF; v_gene: TRBV5-1; abundance: NA
CDR3aa: CASSWRVAAGAYEQYF; v_gene: TRBV5-1; abundance: few
CDR3aa: CASTPHDRIQETQYF; v_gene: TRBV25-1; abundance: NA
CDR3aa: CASSESGGRANYGYTF; v_gene: TRBV25-1; abundance: NA
CDR3aa: CASRLQANTGELFF; v_gene: TRBV6-1; abundance: NA
CDR3aa: CASSHPRQGENQETQYF; v_gene: TRBV23-1; abundance: NA
CDR3aa: CASSPGDPGSEKLFF; v_gene: TRBV7-9; abundance: few
CDR3aa: CASSFVGPTGANVLTF; v_gene: TRBV28; abundance: NA
CDR3aa: CASTSGQGRTPLHF; v_gene: TRBV2; abundance: many
CDR3aa: CASSPGLYEQYF; v_gene: TRBV25-1; abundance: NA
CDR3aa: CAWSPFPGGPEKLFF; v_gene: TRBV30; abundance: few
CDR3aa: CASNNYEQYF; v_gene: TRBV6-6; abundance: NA
CDR3aa: CASSRGQRTYEQYF; v_gene: TRBV19; abundance: few
CDR3aa: CAISESRNIQYF; v_gene: TRBV6-5; abundance: once
CDR3aa: CASSLALLAGGEETQYF; v_gene: TRBV5-1; abundance: NA
CDR3aa: CASSYSLRSSTDTQYF; v_gene: TRBV6-5; abundance: NA
CDR3aa: CASRGTAANTGELFF; v_gene: TRBV11-3; abundance: few
CDR3aa: CAWMAQHNSPLHF; v_gene: TRBV30; abundance: NA
CDR3aa: CSVAAVSNKGGGLYEQYF; v_gene: TRBV29-1; abundance: NA
CDR3aa: CASTLQGAETQYF; v_gene: TRBV25-1; abundance: NA
CDR3aa: CSVQTGLGNQPQHF; v_gene: TRBV29-1; abundance: few
CDR3aa: CAWSRAPPEGLFF; v_gene: TRBV30; abundance: NA
CDR3aa: CASSLGLAGTQETQYF; v_gene: TRBV4-1; abundance: NA
CDR3aa: CASSPGYEQYF; v_gene: TRBV18; abundance: few
CDR3aa: CAVGAPLHF; v_gene: TRBV30; abundance: NA
CDR3aa: CSVSDSSYEQFF; v_gene: TRBV29-1; abundance: NA
CDR3aa: CASSSGPWQFF; v_gene: TRBV2; abundance: once
CDR3aa: CASSFYGPNEKLFF; v_gene: TRBV7-9; abundance: NA
CDR3aa: CASSLLGNTIYF; v_gene: TRBV5-5; abundance: few
CDR3aa: CASSILAGGAYEQYF; v_gene: TRBV7-2; abundance: NA
CDR3aa: CASSNPNEQFF; v_gene: TRBV28; abundance: NA
CDR3aa: CASSPTALAGTNIQYF; v_gene: TRBV11-3; abundance: NA
CDR3aa: CSTGTPWDTEAFF; v_gene: TRBV29-1; abundance: few
CDR3aa: CASSQDSLRQYF; v_gene: TRBV4-2; abundance: NA
CDR3aa: CSARQDNEKLFF; v_gene: TRBV29-1; abundance: NA
CDR3aa: CSVSGTGVSYEQYF; v_gene: TRBV29-1; abundance: NA